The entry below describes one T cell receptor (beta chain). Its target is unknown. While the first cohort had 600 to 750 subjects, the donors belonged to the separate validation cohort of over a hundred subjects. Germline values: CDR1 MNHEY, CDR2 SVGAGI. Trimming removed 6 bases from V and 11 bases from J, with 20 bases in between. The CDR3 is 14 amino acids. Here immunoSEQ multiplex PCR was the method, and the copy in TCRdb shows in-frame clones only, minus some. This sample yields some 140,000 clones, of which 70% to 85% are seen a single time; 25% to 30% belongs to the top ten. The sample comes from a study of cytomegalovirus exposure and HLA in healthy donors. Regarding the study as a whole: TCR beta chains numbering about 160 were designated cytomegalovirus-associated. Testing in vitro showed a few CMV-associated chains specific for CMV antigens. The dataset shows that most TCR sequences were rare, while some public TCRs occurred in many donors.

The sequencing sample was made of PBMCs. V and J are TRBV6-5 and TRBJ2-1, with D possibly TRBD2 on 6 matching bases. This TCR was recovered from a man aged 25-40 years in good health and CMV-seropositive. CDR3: CASSLGTGSKKQFF. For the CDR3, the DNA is TGTGCCAGCAGCCTCGGGACTGGGTCTAAAAAGCAGTTCTTC.